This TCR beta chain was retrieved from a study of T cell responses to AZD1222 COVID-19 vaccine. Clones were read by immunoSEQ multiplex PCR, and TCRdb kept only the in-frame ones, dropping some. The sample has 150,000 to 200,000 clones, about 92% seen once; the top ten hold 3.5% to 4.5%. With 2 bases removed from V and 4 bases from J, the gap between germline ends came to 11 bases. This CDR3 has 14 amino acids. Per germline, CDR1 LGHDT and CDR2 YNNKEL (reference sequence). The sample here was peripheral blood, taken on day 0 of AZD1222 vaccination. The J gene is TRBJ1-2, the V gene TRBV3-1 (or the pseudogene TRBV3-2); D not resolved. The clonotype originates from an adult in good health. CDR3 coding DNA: TGTGCCAGCAGCCAACTTTTACAGACCTATGGCTACACCTTC. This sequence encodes CASSQLLQTYGYTF.